This T cell receptor beta chain was sequenced during a study of cytomegalovirus exposure and HLA in healthy donors. At the level of the study: Early release data held 75 million to 100 million unique TCRs from HLA-typed donors.

About this clone: What it recognizes is unknown.

The V segment lost 5 bases and the J segment 0 bases; nucleotides outside the gene matches: 3. The CDR3 runs to 15 residues. CDR1 is MNHEY and CDR2 is SVGAGI in the germline V gene. Findings and limits, study-wide: A later analysis found most CMV-associated TCR beta chains apparently HLA-restricted. Earlier results showed most TCR beta V segments being productive about 87% or about 30% of the time.

The PCR employed 60 Vbeta primers together with 13 Jbeta primers. Sequenced by immunoSEQ multiplex PCR; TCRdb stores in-frame clones only, minus some. The table shows about 180,000 clones, with around 82% occurring only once. The chain recombines TRBV6-5 with TRBJ1-5; 8 bases align to TRBD1. Sequencing was performed on PBMCs. The TCR comes from a man aged 30-40 years in good health and CMV-seronegative. As DNA, the CDR3 is TGTGCCAGCAGTCAGGGGGCGGTTAGCAATCAGCCCCAGCATTTT. Translating it yields CASSQGAVSNQPQHF.